This passage covers 2 T cell receptor beta chains from one sample sequenced in a study of cytotoxic CD8 clonotypes in ibrutinib-treated CLL. TCRdb's copy holds only in-frame clones and misses some; the assay was immunoSEQ multiplex PCR. Of tens of thousands of clones listed, 45% to 60% are singletons. The material sequenced was PBMCs, taken after 12 months of ibrutinib treatment. The receptors were gathered from a human donor with chronic lymphocytic leukemia.

At least ten counts were recorded for this clone. This chain links TRBV15 with TRBJ1-1, with no clear D. Germline assignment: CDR1 LNHNV and CDR2 YYDKDF (reference sequence). V was pared by 2 bases and J by 2 bases, with 12 bases between. The CDR3 spans 15 residues. The CDR3 DNA reads TGTGCCACCAGCAGATTCCGGGCAGTCAACACTGAAGCTTTCTTT. As protein: CATSRFRAVNTEAFF.

About this clone itself: Other nucleotide sequences in the sample specify the same CDR3. The rearrangement links TRBV20-1 to TRBJ1-1; no clear D. Germline V gene lookup returns CDR1 DFQATT and CDR2 SNEGSKA (reference sequence). V shed 3 bases and J shed 1 base, with 3 bases lying between them. The length of the CDR3 is 11 residues. CDR3 bases: TGCAGTGCTAGTCGGAACACTGAAGCTTTCTTT. This encodes CSASRNTEAFF.